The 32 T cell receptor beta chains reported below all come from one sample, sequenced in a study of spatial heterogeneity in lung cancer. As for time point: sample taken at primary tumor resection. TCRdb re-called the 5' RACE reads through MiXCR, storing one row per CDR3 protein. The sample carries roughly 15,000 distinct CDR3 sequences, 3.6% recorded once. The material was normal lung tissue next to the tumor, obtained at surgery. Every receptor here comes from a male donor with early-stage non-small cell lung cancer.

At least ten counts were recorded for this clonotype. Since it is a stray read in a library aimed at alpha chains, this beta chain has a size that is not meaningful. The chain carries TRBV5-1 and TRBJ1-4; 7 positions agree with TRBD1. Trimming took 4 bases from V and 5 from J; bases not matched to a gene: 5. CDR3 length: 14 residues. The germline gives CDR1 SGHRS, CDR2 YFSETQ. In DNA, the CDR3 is TGCGCCAGCAGCGCAGGGGGGAGGAATGAAAAACTGTTTTTT. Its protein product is CASSAGGRNEKLFF.

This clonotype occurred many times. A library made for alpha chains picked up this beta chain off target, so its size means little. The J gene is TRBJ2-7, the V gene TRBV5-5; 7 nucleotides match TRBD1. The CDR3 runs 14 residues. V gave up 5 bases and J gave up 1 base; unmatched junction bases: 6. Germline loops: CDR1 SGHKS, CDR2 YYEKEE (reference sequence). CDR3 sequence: CASSQQGTSYEQYF. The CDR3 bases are TGTGCCAGCAGTCAACAGGGGACGTCCTACGAGCAGTACTTC.

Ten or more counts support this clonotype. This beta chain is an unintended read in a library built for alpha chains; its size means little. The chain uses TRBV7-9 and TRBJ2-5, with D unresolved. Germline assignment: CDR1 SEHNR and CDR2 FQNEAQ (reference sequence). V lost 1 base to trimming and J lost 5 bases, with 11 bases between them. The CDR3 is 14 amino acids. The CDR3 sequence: CASSLVQLSETQYF. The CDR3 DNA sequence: TGTGCCAGCAGCTTAGTGCAGCTGTCGGAGACCCAGTACTTC.

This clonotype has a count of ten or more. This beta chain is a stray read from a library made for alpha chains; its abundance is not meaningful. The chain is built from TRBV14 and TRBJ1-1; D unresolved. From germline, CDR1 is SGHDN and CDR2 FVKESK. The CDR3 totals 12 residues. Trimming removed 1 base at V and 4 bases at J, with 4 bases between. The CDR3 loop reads CASSQGFTEAFF. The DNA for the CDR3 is TGTGCCAGCAGCCAAGGGTTCACTGAAGCTTTCTTT.

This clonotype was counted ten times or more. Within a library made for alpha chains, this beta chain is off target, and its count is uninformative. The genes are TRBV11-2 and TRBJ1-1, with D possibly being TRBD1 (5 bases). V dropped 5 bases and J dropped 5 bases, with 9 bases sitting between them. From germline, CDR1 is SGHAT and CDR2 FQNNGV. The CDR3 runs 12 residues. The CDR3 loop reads CASSQGVTEAFF. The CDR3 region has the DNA TGTGCCAGCAGCCAAGGGGTAACTGAAGCTTTCTTT.

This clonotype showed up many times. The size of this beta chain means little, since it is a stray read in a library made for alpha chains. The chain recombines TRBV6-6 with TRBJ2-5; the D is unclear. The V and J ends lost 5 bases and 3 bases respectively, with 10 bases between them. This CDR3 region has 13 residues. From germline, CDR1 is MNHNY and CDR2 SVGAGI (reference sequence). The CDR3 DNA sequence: TGTGCCAGCAGTGCCCCCAGTGAAGAGACCCAGTACTTC. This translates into CASSAPSEETQYF.

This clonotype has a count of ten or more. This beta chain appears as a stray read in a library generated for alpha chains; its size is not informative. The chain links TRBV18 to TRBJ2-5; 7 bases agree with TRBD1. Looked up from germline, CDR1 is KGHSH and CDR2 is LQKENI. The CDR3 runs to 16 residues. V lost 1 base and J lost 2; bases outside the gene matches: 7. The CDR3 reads CASSPRGTALQETQYF. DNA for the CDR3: TGTGCCAGCTCACCACGGGGGACAGCACTTCAAGAGACCCAGTACTTC.

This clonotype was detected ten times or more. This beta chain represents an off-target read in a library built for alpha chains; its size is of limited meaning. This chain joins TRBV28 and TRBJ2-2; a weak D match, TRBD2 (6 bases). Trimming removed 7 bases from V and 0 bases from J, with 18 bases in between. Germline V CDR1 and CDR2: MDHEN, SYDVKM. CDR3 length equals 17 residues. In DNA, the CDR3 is TGTGCCAGCATCGGAGGAGCGGGCCGATCGAACACCGGGGAGCTGTTTTTT. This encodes CASIGGAGRSNTGELFF.

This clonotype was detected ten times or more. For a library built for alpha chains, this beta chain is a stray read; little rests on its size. The DNA of the CDR3 is TGCAGTGCTAGAGAGATTGACTACAGGGATGGCTACACCTTC. Translating gives CSAREIDYRDGYTF. The chain employs TRBV20-1 and TRBJ1-2; TRBD1 is a possible D gene (6 bases). Germline V gene sequence: CDR1 DFQATT, CDR2 SNEGSKA (reference sequence). V was clipped by 0 bases and J by 6 bases, with 14 bases between them. The CDR3 length is 14 residues.

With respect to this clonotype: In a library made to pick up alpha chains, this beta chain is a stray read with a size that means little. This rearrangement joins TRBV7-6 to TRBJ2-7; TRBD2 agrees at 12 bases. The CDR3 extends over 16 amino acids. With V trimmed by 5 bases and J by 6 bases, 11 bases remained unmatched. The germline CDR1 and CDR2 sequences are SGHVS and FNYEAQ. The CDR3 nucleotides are TGTGCCAGCAGCCACCCCCAACCGGGACTAGCGGGCGAGCAGTACTTC. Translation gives CASSHPQPGLAGEQYF.

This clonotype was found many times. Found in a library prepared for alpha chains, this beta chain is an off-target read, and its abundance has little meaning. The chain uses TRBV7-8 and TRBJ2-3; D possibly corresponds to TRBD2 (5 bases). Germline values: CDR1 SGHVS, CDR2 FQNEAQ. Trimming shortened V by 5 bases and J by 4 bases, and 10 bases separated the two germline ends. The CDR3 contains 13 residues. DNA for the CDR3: TGTGCCAGCAGCCCCGGGAACGCAGATACGCAGTATTTT. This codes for CASSPGNADTQYF. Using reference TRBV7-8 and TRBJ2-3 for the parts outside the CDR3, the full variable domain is GAGVSQSPRYKVAKRGQDVALRCDPISGHVSLFWYQQALGQGPEFLTYFQNEAQLDKSGLPSDRFFAERPEGSVSTLKIQRTQQEDSAVYLCASSPGNADTQYFGPGTRLTVL.

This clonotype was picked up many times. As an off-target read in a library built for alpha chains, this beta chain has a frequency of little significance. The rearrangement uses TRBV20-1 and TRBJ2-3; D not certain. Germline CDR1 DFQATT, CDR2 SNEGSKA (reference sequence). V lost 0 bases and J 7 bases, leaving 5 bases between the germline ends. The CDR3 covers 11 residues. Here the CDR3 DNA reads TGCAGTGCTAGAGATCAGTATACGCAGTATTTT. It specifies CSARDQYTQYF.

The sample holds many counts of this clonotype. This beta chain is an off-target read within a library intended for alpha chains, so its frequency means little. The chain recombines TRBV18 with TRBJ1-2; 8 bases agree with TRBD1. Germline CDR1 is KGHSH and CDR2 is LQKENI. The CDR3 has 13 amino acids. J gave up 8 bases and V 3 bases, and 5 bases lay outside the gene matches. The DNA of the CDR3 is TGTGCCAGCTCACCGCAGGGGGCGCAAGGCTACACCTTC. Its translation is CASSPQGAQGYTF.

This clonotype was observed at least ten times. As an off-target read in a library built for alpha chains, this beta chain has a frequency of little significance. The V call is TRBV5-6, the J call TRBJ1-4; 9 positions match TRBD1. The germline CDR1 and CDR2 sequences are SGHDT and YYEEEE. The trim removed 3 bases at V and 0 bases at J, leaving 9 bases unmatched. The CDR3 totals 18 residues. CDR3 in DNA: TGTGCCAGCAGCTCATCTCCGGGACAGGGTGCAACTAATGAAAAACTGTTTTTT. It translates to CASSSSPGQGATNEKLFF.

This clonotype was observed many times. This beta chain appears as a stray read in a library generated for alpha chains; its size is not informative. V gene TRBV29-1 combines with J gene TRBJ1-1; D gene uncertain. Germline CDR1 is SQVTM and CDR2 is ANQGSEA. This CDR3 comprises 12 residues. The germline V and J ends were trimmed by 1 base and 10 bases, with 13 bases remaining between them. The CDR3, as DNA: TGCAGCGTTGAAGTGATGGGTAGGCGAGCTTTCTTT. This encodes CSVEVMGRRAFF.

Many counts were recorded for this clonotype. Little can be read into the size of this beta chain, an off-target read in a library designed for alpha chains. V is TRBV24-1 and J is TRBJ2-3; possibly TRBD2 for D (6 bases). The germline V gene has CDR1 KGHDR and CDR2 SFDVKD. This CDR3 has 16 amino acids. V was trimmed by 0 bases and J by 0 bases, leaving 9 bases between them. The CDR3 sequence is CATSDLRGTSTDTQYF. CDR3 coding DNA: TGTGCCACCAGTGATTTGCGGGGGACGAGCACAGATACGCAGTATTTT.

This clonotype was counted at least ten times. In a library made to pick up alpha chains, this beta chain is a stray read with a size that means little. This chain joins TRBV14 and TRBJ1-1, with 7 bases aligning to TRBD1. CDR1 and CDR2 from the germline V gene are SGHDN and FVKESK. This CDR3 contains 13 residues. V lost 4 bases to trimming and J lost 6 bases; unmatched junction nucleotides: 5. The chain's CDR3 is CASSRQQGAEAFF. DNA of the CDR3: TGTGCCAGCAGCCGGCAGCAGGGGGCTGAAGCTTTCTTT. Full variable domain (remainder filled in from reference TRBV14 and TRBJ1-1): EAGVTQFPSHSVIEKGQTVTLRCDPISGHDNLYWYRRVMGKEIKFLLHFVKESKQDESGMPNNRFLAERTGGTYSTLKVQPAELEDSGVYFCASSRQQGAEAFFGQGTRLTVV.

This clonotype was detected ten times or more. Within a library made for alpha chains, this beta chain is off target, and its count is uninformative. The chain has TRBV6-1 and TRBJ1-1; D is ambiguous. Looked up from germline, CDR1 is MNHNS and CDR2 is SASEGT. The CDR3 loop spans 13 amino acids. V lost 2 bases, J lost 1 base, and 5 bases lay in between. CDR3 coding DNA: TGTGCCAGCAGTGAACAGGAGAACACTGAAGCTTTCTTT. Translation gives CASSEQENTEAFF.

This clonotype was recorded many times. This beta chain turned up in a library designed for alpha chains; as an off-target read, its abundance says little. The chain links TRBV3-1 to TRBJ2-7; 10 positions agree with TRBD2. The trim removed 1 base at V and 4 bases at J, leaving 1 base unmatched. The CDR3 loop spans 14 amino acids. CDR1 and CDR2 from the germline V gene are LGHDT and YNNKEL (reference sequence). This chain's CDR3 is CASSQGAGGYEQYF. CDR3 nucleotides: TGTGCCAGCAGCCAAGGAGCGGGAGGGTACGAGCAGTACTTC.

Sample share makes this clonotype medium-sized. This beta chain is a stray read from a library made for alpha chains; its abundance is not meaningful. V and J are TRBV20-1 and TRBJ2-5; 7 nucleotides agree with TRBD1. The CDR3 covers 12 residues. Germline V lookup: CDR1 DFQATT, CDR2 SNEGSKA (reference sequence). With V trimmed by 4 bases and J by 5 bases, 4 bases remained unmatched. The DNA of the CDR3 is TGCAGTGCTACAGGGGGTCGGGAGACCCAGTACTTC. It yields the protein CSATGGRETQYF.

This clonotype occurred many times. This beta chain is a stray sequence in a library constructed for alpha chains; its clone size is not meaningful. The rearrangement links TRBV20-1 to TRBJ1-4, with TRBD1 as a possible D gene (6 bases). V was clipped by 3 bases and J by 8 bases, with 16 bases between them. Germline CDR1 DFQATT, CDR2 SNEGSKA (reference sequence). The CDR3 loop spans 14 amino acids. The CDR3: CSARAGQSHEKLFF. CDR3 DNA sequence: TGCAGTGCTAGGGCGGGACAAAGTCACGAAAAACTGTTTTTT.

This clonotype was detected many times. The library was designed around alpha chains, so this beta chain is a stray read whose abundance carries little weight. The CDR3 reads CASSQDLGTGSSYEQYF. CDR3 sequence (DNA): TGTGCCAGCAGCCAAGATCTAGGGACAGGGAGCTCCTACGAGCAGTACTTC. The genes are TRBV4-2 and TRBJ2-7; 9 bases agree with TRBD1. This CDR3 has 17 amino acids. Germline V CDR1 and CDR2: LGHNA, YNFKEQ. V was pared by 0 bases and J by 0 bases, with 6 bases of the junction left unmatched.

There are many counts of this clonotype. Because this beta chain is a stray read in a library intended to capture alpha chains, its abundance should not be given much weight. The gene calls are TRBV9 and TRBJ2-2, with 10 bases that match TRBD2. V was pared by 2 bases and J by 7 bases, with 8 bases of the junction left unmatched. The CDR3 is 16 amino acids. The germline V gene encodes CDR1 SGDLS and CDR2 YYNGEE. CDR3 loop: CASSVASGRAGGELFF. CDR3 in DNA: TGTGCCAGCAGCGTGGCCAGCGGGAGGGCCGGCGGGGAGCTGTTTTTT.

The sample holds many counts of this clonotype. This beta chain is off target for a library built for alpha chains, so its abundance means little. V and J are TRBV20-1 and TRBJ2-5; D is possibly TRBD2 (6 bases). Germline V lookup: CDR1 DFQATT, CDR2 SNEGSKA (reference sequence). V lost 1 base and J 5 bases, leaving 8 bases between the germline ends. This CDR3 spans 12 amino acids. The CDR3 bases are TGCAGTGCTAGAGGAGGAGGGGAGACCCAGTACTTC. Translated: CSARGGGETQYF.

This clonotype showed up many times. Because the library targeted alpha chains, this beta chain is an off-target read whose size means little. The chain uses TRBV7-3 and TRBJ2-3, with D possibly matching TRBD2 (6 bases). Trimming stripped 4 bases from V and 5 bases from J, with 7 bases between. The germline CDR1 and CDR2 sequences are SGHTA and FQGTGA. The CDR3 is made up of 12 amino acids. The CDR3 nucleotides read TGTGCCAGCAGCTCCGGGGGAGATACGCAGTATTTT. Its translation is CASSSGGDTQYF. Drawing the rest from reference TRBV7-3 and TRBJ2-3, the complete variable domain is GAGVSQTPSNKVTEKGKYVELRCDPISGHTALYWYRQSLGQGPEFLIYFQGTGAADDSGLPNDRFFAVRPEGSVSTLKIQRTERGDSAVYLCASSSGGDTQYFGPGTRLTVL.

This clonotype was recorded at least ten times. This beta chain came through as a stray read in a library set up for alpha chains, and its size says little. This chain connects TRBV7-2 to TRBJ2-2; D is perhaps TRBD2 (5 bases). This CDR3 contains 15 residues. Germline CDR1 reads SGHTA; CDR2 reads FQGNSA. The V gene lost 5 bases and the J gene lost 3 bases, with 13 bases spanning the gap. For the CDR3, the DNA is TGTGCCAGCAGCCTAAGAGCGCGGGACACCGGGGAGCTGTTTTTT. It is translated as CASSLRARDTGELFF.

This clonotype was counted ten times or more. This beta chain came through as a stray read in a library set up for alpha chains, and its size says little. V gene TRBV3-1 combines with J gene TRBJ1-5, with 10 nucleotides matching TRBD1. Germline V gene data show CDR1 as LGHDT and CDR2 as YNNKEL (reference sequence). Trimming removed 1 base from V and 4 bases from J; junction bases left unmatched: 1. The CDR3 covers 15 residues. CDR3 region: CASSQGTGGNQPQHF. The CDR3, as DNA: TGTGCCAGCAGCCAAGGGACAGGGGGAAATCAGCCCCAGCATTTT.

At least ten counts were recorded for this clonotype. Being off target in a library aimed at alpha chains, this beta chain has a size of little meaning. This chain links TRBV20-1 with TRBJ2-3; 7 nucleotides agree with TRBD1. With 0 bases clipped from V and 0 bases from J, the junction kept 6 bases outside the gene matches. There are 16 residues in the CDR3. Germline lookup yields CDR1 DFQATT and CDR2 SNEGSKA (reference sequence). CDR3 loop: CSARDWGQISTDTQYF. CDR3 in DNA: TGCAGTGCTAGAGATTGGGGACAGATAAGCACAGATACGCAGTATTTT.

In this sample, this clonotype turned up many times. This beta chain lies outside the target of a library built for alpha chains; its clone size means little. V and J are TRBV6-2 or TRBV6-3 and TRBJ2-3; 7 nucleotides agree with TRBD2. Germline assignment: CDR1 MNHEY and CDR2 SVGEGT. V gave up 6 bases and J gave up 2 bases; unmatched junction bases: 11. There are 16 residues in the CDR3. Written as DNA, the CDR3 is TGTGCCAGCAGGGAACGTCTAGCGGAGGTCACAGATACGCAGTATTTT. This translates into CASRERLAEVTDTQYF.

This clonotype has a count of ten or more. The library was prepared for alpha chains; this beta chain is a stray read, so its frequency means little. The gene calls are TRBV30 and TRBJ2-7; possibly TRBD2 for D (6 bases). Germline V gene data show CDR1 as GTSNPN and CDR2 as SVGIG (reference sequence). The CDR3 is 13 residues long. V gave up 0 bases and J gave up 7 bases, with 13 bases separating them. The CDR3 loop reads CAWSVWGGGEQYF. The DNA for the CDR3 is TGTGCCTGGAGTGTATGGGGAGGAGGTGAGCAGTACTTC. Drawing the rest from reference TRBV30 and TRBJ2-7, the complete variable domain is SQTIHQWPATLVQPVGSPLSLECTVEGTSNPNLYWYRQAAGRGLQLLFYSVGIGQISSEVPQNLSASRPQDRQFILSSKKLLLSDSGFYLCAWSVWGGGEQYFGPGTRLTVT.

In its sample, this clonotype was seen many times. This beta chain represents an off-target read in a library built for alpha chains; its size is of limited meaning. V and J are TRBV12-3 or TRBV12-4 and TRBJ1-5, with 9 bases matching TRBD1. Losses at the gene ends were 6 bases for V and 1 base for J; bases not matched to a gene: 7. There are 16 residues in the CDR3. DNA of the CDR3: TGTGCCAGCAGCCCGACAGGGGGTAGGAGCAATCAGCCCCAGCATTTT. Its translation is CASSPTGGRSNQPQHF.

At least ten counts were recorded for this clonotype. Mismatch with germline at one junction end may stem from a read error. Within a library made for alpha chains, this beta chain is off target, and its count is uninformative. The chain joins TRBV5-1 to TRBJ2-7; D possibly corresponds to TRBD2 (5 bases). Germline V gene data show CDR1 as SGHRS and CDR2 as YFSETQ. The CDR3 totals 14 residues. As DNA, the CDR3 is TGCGCCAGCAGTTTGGACCCCCTCGGGGAGGAGCAGTACTTC. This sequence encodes CASSLDPLGEEQYF.